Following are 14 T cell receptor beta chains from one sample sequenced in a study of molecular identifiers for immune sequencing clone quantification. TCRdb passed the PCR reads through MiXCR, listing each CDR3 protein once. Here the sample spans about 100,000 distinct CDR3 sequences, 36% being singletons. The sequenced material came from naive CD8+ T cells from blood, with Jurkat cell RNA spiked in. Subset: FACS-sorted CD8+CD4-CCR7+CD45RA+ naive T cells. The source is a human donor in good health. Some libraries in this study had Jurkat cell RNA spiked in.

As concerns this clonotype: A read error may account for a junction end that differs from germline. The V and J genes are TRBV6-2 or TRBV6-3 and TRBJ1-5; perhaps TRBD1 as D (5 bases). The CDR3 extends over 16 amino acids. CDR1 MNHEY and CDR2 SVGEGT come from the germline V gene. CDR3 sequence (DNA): TGTGCCTGCAGTTACACCCGCAGGGTAGTTTATCAGCCCCAGCATTTT. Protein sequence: CACSYTRRVVYQPQHF.

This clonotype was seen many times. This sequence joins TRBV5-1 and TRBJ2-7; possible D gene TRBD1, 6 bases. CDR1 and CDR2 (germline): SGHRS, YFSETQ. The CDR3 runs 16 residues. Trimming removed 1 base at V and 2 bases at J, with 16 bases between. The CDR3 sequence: CASSLPGPGHPYEQYF. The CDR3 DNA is TGCGCCAGCAGCTTGCCGGGCCCGGGACATCCCTACGAGCAGTACTTC.

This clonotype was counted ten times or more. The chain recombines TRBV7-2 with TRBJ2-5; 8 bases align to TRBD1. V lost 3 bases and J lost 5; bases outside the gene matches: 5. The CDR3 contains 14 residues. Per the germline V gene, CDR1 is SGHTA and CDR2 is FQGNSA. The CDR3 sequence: CASSLDRVQETQYF. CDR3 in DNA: TGTGCCAGCAGCTTGGACAGGGTGCAGGAGACCCAGTACTTC.

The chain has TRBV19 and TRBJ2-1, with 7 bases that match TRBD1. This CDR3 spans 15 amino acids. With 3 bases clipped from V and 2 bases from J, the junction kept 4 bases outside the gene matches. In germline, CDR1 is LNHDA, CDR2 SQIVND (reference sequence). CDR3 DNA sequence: TGTGCCAGTAGTATGGAGGACAGGACCTACAATGAGCAGTTCTTC. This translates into CASSMEDRTYNEQFF.

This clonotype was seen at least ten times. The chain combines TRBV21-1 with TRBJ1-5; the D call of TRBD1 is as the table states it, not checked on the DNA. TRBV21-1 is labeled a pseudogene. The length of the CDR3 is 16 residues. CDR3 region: CASSKAGGRGEQPQHF. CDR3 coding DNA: TGTGCCAGCAGCAAAGCGGGCGGCAGGGGGGAGCAGCCCCAGCATTTT.

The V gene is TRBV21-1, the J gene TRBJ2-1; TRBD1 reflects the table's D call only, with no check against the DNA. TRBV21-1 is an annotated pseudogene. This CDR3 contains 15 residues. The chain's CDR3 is CASTNRGQVFNEQFF. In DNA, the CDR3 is TGTGCCAGCACCAACCGCGGACAGGTCTTCAATGAGCAGTTCTTC.

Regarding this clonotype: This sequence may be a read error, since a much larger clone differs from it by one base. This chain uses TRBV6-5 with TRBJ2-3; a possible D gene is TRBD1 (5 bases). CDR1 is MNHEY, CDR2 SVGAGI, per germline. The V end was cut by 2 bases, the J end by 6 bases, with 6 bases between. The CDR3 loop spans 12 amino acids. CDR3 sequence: CASSYTGDTQYF. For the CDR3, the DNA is TGTGCCAGCAGTTACACAGGTGATACGCAGTATTTT.

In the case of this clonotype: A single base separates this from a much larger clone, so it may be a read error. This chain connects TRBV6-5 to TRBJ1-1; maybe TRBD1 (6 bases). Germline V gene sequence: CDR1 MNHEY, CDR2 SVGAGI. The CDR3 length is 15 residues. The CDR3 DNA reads TGTGCCAACAGTTACTTTCCGGGGGCCAACACTGAAGCTTTCTTT. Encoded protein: CANSYFPGANTEAFF.

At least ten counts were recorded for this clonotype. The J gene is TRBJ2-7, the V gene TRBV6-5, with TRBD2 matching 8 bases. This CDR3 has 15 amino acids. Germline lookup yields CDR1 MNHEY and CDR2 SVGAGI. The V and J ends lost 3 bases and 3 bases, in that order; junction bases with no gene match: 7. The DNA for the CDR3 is TGTGCCAGCAGTTATTTGCGGGAGGAAAACTACGAGCAGTACTTC. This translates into CASSYLREENYEQYF.

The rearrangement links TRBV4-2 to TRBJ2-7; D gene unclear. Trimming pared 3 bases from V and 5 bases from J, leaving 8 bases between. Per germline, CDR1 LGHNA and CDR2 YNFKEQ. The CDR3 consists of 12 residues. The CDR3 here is CASSQSVHEQYF. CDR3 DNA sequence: TGTGCCAGCAGCCAGAGTGTCCACGAGCAGTACTTC.

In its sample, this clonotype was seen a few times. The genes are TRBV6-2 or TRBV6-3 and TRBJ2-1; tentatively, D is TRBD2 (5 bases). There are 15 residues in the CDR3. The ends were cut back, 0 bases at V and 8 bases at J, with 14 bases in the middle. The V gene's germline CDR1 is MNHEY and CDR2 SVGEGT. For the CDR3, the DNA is TGTGCCAGCAGTTACTCCGTGGGAGAGACATATGAGCAGTTCTTC. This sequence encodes CASSYSVGETYEQFF.

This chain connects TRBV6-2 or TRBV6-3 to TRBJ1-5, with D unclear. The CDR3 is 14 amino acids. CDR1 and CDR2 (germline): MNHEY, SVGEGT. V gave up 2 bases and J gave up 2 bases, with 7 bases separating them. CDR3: CASSYALRNQPQHF. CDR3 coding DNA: TGTGCCAGCAGTTACGCGCTGCGCAATCAGCCCCAGCATTTT.

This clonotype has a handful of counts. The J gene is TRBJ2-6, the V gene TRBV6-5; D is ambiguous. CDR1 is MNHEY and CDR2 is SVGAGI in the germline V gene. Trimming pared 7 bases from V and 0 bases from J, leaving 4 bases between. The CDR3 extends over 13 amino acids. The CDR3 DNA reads TGTGCCAGCACGAGCTCTGGGGCCAACGTCCTGACTTTC. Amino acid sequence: CASTSSGANVLTF.

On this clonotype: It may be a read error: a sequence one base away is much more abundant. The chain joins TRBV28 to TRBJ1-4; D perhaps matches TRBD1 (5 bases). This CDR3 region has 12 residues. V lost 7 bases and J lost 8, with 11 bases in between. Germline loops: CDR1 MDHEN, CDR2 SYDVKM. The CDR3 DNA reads TGTGCCAGCAAACGGGACGGCGAAAAACTGTTTTTT. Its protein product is CASKRDGEKLFF.